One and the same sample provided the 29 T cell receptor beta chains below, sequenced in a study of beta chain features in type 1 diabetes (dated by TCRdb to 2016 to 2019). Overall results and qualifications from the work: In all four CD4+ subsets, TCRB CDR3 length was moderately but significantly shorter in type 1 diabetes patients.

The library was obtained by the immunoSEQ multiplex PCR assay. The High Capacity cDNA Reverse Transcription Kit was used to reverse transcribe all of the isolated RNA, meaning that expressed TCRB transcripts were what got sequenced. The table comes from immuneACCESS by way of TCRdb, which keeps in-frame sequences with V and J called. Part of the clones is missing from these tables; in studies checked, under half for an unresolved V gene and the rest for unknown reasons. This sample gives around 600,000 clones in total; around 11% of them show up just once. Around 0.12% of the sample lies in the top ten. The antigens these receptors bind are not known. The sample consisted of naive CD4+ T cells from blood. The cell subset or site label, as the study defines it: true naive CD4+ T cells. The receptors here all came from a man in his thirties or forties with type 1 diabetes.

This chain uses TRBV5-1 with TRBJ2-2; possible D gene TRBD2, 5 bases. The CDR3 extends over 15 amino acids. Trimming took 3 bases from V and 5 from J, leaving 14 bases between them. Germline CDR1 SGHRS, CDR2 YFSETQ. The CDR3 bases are TGCGCCAGCAGCTCACCGGAGGATAGGACCGGGGAGCTGTTTTTT. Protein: CASSSPEDRTGELFF.

The chain's CDR3 is CASSERDYEQYF. The CDR3 DNA follows: TGTGCCAGCAGTGAAAGAGACTACGAGCAGTACTTC. This chain uses TRBV2 with TRBJ2-7; D remains unclear. Germline values: CDR1 SNHLY, CDR2 FYNNEI. V shed 2 bases and J shed 3 bases, with 5 bases lying between them. The CDR3 totals 12 residues.

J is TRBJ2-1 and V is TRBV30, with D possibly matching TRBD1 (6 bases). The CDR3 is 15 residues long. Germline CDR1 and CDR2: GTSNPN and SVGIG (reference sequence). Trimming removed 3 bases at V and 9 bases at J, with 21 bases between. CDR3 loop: CAWRPQGGRLGEQFF. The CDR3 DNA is TGTGCCTGGAGACCACAGGGTGGTCGTCTGGGTGAGCAGTTCTTC.

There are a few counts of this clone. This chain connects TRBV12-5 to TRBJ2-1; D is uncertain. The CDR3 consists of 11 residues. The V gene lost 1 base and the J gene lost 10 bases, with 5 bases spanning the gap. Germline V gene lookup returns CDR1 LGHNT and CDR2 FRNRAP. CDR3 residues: CASGLGIEQFF. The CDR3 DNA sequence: TGTGCTAGTGGTTTGGGTATCGAGCAGTTCTTC.

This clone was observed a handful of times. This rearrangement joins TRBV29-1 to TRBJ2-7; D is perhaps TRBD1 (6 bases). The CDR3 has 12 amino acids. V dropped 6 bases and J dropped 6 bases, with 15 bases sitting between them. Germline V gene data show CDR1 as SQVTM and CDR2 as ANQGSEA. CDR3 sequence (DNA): TGCAGCGTGACACAGGGTATAGGCGAGCAGTACTTC. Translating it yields CSVTQGIGEQYF.

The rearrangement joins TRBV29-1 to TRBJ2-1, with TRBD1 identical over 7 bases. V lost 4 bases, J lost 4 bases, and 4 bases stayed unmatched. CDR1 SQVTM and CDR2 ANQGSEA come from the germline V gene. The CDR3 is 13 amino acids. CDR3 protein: CSVAPTGYNEQFF. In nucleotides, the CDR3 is TGCAGCGTTGCCCCGACAGGGTACAATGAGCAGTTCTTC.

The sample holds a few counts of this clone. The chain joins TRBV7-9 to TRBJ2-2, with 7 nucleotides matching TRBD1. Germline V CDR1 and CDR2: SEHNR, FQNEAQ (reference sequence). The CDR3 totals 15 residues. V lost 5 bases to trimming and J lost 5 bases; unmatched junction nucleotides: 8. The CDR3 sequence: CASSVDRAGTGELFF. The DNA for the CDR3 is TGTGCCAGCAGCGTTGACAGGGCAGGGACCGGGGAGCTGTTTTTT.

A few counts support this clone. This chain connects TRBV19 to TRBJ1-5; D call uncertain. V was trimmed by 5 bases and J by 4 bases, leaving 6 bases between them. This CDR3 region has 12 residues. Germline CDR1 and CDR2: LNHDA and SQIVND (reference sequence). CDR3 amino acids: CASSPENQPQHF. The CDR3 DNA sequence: TGTGCCAGTAGTCCAGAGAATCAGCCCCAGCATTTT.

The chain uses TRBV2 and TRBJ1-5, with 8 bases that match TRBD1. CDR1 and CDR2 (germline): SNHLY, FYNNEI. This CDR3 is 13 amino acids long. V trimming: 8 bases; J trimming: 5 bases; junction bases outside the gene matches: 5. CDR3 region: CASRKTGDQPQHF. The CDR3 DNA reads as TGTGCCAGCCGGAAGACAGGGGATCAGCCCCAGCATTTT.

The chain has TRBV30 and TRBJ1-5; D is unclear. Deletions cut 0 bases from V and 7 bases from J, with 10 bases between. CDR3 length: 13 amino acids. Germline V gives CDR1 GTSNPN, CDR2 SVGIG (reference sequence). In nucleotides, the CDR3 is TGTGCCTGGAGTGTTGCAGGCGCACAGCCCCAGCATTTT. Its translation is CAWSVAGAQPQHF.

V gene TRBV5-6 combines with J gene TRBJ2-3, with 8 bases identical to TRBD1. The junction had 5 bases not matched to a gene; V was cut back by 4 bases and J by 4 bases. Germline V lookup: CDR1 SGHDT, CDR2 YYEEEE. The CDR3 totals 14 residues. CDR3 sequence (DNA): TGTGCCAGCAGCAACCCAGGGGGCGCAGATACGCAGTATTTT. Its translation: CASSNPGGADTQYF.

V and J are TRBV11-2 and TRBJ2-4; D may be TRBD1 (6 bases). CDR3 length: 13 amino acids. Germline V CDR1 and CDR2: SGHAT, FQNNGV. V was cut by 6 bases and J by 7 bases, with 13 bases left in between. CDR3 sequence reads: CASRSQGFNIQYF. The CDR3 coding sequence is TGTGCCAGCAGGTCACAGGGATTTAACATTCAGTACTTC.

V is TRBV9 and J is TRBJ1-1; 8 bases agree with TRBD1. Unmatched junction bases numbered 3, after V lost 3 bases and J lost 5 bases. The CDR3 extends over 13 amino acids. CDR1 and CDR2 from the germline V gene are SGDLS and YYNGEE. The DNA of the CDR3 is TGTGCCAGCAGCGAGCAGGGGGCGACTGAAGCTTTCTTT. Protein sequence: CASSEQGATEAFF.

The CDR3 DNA is TGTGCCAGCAGCCTTAGACAGGATCGTGTACGCGAGCAGTACTTC. The encoded protein is CASSLRQDRVREQYF. The rearrangement links TRBV6-6 to TRBJ2-7; tentative D call: TRBD1 (6 bases). Germline V CDR1 and CDR2: MNHNY, SVGAGI (reference sequence). The CDR3 has 15 amino acids. V lost 6 bases to trimming and J lost 6 bases, with 21 bases between them.

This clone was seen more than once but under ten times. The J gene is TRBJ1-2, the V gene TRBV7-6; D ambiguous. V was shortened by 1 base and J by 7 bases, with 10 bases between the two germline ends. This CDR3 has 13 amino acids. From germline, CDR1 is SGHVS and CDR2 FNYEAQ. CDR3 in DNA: TGTGCCAGCAGCTTAGAATCGAGGCGTGGCTACACCTTC. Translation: CASSLESRRGYTF.

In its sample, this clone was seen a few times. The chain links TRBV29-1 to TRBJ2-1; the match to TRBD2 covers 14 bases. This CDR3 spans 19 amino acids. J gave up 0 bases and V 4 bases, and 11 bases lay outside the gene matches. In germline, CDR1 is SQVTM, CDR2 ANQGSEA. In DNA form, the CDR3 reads TGCAGCGTTGCGGTGACGACTAGCGGGGGGGCGAGCTCCTACAATGAGCAGTTCTTC. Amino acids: CSVAVTTSGGASSYNEQFF.

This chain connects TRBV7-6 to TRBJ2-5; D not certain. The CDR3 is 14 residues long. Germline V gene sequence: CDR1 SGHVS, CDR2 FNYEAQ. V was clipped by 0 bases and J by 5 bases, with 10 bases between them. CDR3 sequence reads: CASSLAPLEETQYF. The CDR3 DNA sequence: TGTGCCAGCAGCTTAGCCCCGCTAGAGGAGACCCAGTACTTC.

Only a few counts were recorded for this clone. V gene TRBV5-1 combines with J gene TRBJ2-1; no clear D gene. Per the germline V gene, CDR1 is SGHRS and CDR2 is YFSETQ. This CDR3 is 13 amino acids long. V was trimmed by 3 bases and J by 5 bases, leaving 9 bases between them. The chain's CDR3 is CASSSTINNEQFF. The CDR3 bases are TGCGCCAGCAGCTCAACTATCAACAATGAGCAGTTCTTC.

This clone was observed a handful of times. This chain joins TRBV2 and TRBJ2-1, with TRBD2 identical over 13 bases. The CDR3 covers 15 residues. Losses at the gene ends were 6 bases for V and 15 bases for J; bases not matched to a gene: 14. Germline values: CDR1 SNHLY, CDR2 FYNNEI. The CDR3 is CASSPRGTSGEITFF. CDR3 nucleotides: TGTGCCAGCAGCCCCAGGGGGACTAGCGGGGAAATCACGTTCTTC.

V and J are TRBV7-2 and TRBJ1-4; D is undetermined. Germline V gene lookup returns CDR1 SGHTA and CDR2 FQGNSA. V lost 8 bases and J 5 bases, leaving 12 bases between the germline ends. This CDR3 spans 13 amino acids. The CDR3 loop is CASALDRNEKLFF. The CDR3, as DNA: TGTGCCAGCGCCCTGGACCGGAATGAAAAACTGTTTTTT.

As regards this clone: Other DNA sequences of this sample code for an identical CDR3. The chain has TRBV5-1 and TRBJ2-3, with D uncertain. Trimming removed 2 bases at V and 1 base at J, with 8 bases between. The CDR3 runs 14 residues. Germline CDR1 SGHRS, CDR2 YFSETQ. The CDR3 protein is CASSFGQGTDTQYF. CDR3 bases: TGCGCCAGCAGCTTTGGTCAAGGCACAGATACGCAGTATTTT.

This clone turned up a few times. The CDR3 nucleotides read TGTGCCAGCAGTGGGACAGGGGGCGGTGGCTACACCTTC. Its translation: CASSGTGGGGYTF. The V and J genes are TRBV2 and TRBJ1-2, with 11 nucleotides matching TRBD1. V lost 4 bases, J lost 7 bases, and 2 bases stayed unmatched. Germline assignment: CDR1 SNHLY and CDR2 FYNNEI. The CDR3 has 13 residues.

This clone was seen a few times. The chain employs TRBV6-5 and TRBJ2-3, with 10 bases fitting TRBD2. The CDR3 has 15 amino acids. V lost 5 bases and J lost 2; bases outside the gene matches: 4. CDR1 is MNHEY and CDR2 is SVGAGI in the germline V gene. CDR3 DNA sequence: TGTGCCAGCAGTCTGAGCGGGGGGGCCACAGATACGCAGTATTTT. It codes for CASSLSGGATDTQYF.

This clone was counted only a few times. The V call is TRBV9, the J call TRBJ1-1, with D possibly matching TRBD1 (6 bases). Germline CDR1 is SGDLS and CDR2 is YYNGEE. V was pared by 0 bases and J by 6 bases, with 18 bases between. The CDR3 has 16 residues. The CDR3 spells CASSVGLRGEWAEAFF. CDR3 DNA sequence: TGTGCCAGCAGCGTAGGTCTCAGGGGTGAATGGGCTGAAGCTTTCTTT.

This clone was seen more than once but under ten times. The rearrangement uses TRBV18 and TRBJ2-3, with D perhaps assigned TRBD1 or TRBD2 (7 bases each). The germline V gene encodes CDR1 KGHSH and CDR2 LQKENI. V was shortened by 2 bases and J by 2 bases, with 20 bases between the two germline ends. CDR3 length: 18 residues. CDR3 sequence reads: CASSPYGLGQADTDTQYF. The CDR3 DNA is TGTGCCAGCTCACCATACGGACTAGGACAGGCGGACACAGATACGCAGTATTTT.

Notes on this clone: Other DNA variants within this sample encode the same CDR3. The CDR3 region has the DNA TGTGCCAGCAGCTTAGAGGGAGGGACTGAAGCTTTCTTT. Encoded protein: CASSLEGGTEAFF. The gene calls are TRBV7-9 and TRBJ1-1; D call uncertain. V was shortened by 1 base and J by 5 bases, with 8 bases between the two germline ends. This CDR3 is built from 13 residues. CDR1 and CDR2 (germline): SEHNR, FQNEAQ (reference sequence).

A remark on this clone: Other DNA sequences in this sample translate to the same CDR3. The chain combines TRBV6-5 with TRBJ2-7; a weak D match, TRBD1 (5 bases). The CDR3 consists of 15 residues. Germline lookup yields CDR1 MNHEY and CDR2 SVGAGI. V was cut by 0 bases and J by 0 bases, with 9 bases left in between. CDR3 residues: CASSYSGASSYEQYF. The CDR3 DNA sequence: TGTGCCAGCAGTTACTCAGGGGCTTCCTCCTACGAGCAGTACTTC.

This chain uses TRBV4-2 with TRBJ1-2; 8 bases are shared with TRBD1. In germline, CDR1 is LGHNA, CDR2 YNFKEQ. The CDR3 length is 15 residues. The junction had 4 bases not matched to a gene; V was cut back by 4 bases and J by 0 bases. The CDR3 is CASSPPGQANYGYTF. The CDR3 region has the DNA TGTGCCAGCAGCCCCCCGGGACAGGCTAACTATGGCTACACCTTC.

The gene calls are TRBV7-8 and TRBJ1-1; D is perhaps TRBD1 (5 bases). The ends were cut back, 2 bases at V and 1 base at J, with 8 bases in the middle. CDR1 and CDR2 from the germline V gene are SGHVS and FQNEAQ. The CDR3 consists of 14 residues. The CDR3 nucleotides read TGTGCCAGCAGCTTATCGACAGCGAACACTGAAGCTTTCTTT. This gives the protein CASSLSTANTEAFF.